The 13 T cell receptor beta chains presented below share a single source sample, sequenced in a study of T-cell memory formation after mild COVID-19. From the 5' RACE reads, TCRdb called clonotypes with MiXCR, one entry per CDR3 protein. The sample carries more than 250,000 distinct CDR3 sequences, approximately 16% recorded once. Sequenced input: PBMCs or a T cell subset sorted from them (not recorded which). The receptors come from a man younger than 35 who had mild COVID-19 (a few samples of this study predate the infection). Cell type and time point are not known.

CDR3 in amino acids: CASSPLLGAAYGYTF. The CDR3 DNA reads TGTGCCAGCTCACCACTACTAGGGGCGGCGTATGGCTACACCTTC. The V gene is TRBV18, the J gene TRBJ1-2; D perhaps matches TRBD1 (5 bases). The germline CDR1 and CDR2 sequences are KGHSH and LQKENI. The CDR3 totals 15 residues. The germline V and J ends were trimmed by 1 base and 5 bases, with 14 bases remaining between them.

The table lists this clonotype with a few counts. The chain combines TRBV20-1 with TRBJ2-7; possibly TRBD1 for D (5 bases). Germline V CDR1 and CDR2: DFQATT, SNEGSKA (reference sequence). V was pared by 3 bases and J by 6 bases, with 15 bases between. The CDR3 runs 13 residues. The CDR3: CSASLAGLVEQYF. CDR3 DNA sequence: TGCAGTGCTAGTCTGGCAGGGTTAGTCGAGCAGTACTTC.

This clonotype has only a few counts. The chain has TRBV6-5 and TRBJ2-1; D remains unclear. Trimming removed 0 bases from V and 7 bases from J, with 10 bases in between. The CDR3 has 14 residues. Per the germline V gene, CDR1 is MNHEY and CDR2 is SVGAGI. CDR3 sequence: CASSYSINWNEQFF. The CDR3 DNA reads as TGTGCCAGCAGTTACTCGATTAATTGGAATGAGCAGTTCTTC.

This clonotype turned up a few times. J is TRBJ2-7 and V is TRBV29-1, with D hard to call. This CDR3 has 10 residues. Germline V gene lookup returns CDR1 SQVTM and CDR2 ANQGSEA. The V end was cut by 7 bases, the J end by 0 bases, with 4 bases between. CDR3: CSAGSYEQYF. CDR3 in DNA: TGCAGCGCGGGCTCCTACGAGCAGTACTTC.

The genes are TRBV7-6 and TRBJ1-6; 7 bases align to TRBD1. Germline V CDR1 and CDR2: SGHVS, FNYEAQ. The CDR3 is made up of 16 amino acids. Losses at the gene ends were 5 bases for V and 4 bases for J; bases not matched to a gene: 8. In nucleotides, the CDR3 is TGTGCCAGCAGCCTCGCCAGGGACAGTTATAATTCACCCCTCCACTTT. Amino acids: CASSLARDSYNSPLHF. Filled out from reference TRBV7-6 and TRBJ1-6, the complete variable domain reads GAGVSQSPRYKVTKRGQDVALRCDPISGHVSLYWYRQALGQGPEFLTYFNYEAQQDKSGLPNDRFSAERPEGSISTLTIQRTEQRDSAMYRCASSLARDSYNSPLHFGNGTRLTVT.

A few counts support this clonotype. The chain has TRBV5-1 and TRBJ1-1; D is possibly TRBD1 (5 bases). CDR1 is SGHRS and CDR2 is YFSETQ in the germline V gene. Trimming left V 6 bases short and J 4 bases short, with 7 bases between. The length of the CDR3 is 11 residues. For the CDR3, the DNA is TGCGCCAGCATCCAGGGCACTGAAGCTTTCTTT. This gives the protein CASIQGTEAFF.

This chain uses TRBV4-3 with TRBJ2-4; 11 bases are shared with TRBD2. Germline V lookup: CDR1 LGHNA, CDR2 YSLEER. The V segment lost 0 bases and the J segment 0 bases; nucleotides outside the gene matches: 7. This CDR3 contains 19 residues. The CDR3 spells CASSQDLSLAGVAKNIQYF. CDR3 bases: TGCGCCAGCAGCCAAGATCTATCACTAGCGGGGGTAGCCAAAAACATTCAGTACTTC.

This clonotype occurred a few times. The rearrangement uses TRBV5-1 and TRBJ1-1; 7 positions match TRBD1. Germline CDR1 reads SGHRS; CDR2 reads YFSETQ. This CDR3 region has 17 residues. V shed 4 bases, J shed 3 bases, and the junction held 15 bases outside the gene matches. CDR3 nucleotides: TGCGCCAGCAGCCCATCCGGACAGGTCAGGCGAGACACTGAAGCTTTCTTT. Amino acids: CASSPSGQVRRDTEAFF.

The chain is built from TRBV19 and TRBJ2-2; the match to TRBD2 covers 10 bases. V shed 8 bases, J shed 6 bases, and the junction held 3 bases outside the gene matches. The CDR3 is made up of 13 amino acids. The germline V gene has CDR1 LNHDA and CDR2 SQIVND (reference sequence). CDR3 in DNA: TGTGCCAGTGCGACTAGCGGGTCCGGGGAGCTGTTTTTT. It codes for CASATSGSGELFF.

This clonotype came up once. The chain uses TRBV28 and TRBJ1-6; D may be TRBD1 (5 bases). The CDR3 runs to 13 residues. Trimming left V 7 bases short and J 6 bases short, with 10 bases between. Germline-derived CDR1 and CDR2 are MDHEN and SYDVKM. The CDR3 nucleotides read TGTGCCAGCACTGCCGGGACTAATTCACCCCTCCACTTT. This encodes CASTAGTNSPLHF.

Notes on this clonotype: The junction departs from germline at one end; a sequencing error may be responsible. This chain uses TRBV6-2 or TRBV6-3 with TRBJ1-1; D unclear. Germline assignment: CDR1 MNHEY and CDR2 SVGEGT. This CDR3 is built from 13 residues. The CDR3 DNA is TGTGCCCACTCAAGGTATATGAACGCTGAAGCTTTCTTT. This gives the protein CAHSRYMNAEAFF.

In its sample, this clonotype was seen a few times. The chain combines TRBV7-2 with TRBJ2-3, with 10 bases fitting TRBD1. CDR1 is SGHTA, CDR2 FQGNSA, per germline. Germline trimming cut 5 bases from V and 6 bases from J; bases unmatched to any gene: 8. The CDR3 consists of 15 residues. The CDR3 bases are TGTGCCAGCAGCCTGACAGGGGGCGATTGGGATACGCAGTATTTT. Encoded protein: CASSLTGGDWDTQYF.

This clonotype was counted between two and nine times. This chain joins TRBV6-2 or TRBV6-3 and TRBJ2-7; 7 bases match TRBD2. Trimming removed 8 bases from V and 1 base from J; junction bases left unmatched: 5. This CDR3 has 13 residues. CDR1 is MNHEY, CDR2 SVGEGT, per germline. CDR3 amino acids: CASDRGDSYEQYF. For the CDR3, the DNA is TGTGCCAGCGACCGGGGGGATTCCTACGAGCAGTACTTC.